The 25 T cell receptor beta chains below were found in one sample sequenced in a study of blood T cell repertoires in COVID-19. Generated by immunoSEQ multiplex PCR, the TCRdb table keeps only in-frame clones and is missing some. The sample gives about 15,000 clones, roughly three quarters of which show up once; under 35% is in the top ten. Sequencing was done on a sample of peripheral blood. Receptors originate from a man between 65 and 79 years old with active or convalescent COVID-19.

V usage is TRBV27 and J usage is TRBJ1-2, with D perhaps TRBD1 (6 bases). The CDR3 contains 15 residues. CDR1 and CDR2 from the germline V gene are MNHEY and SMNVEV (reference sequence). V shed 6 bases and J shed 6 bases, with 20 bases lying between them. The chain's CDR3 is CASRFVPSTGDGYTF. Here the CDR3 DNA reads TGTGCCAGCAGATTCGTTCCATCGACAGGAGATGGCTACACCTTC.

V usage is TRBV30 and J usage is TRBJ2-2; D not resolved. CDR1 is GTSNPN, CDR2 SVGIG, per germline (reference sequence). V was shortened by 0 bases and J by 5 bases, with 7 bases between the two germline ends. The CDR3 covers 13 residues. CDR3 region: CAWSVIQTGELFF. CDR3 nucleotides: TGTGCCTGGAGTGTCATCCAAACCGGGGAGCTGTTTTTT.

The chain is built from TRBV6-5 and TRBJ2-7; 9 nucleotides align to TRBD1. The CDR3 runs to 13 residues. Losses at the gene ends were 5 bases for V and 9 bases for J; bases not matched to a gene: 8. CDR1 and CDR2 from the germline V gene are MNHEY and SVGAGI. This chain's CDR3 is CASSTGTGYGQYF. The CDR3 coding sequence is TGTGCCAGCAGTACCGGGACAGGGTATGGGCAGTACTTC.

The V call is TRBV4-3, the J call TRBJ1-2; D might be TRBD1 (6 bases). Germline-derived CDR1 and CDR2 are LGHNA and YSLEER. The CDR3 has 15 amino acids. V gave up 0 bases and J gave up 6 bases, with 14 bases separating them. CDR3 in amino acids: CASSQDGIRQDGYTF. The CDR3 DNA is TGCGCCAGCAGCCAAGATGGGATACGACAGGATGGCTACACCTTC.

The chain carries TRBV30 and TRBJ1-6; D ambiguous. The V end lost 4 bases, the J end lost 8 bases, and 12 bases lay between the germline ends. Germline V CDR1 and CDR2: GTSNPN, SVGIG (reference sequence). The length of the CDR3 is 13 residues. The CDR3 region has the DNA TGTGCCTGGATGGCCAGAATCGATTCACCCCTCCACTTT. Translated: CAWMARIDSPLHF.

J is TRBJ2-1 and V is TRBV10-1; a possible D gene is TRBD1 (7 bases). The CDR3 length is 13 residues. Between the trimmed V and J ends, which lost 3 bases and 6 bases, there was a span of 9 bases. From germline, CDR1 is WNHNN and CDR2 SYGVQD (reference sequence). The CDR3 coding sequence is TGCGCCAGCAGTGACAGGGGGGCCAATGAGCAGTTCTTC. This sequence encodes CASSDRGANEQFF.

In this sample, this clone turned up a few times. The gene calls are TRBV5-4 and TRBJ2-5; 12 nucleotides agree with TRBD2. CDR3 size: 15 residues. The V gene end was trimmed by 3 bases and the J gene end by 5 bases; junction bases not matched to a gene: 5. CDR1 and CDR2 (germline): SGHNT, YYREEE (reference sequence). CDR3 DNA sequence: TGTGCCAGCAGCTACCGACTAGCGGGAGCCGAGACCCAGTACTTC. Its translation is CASSYRLAGAETQYF.

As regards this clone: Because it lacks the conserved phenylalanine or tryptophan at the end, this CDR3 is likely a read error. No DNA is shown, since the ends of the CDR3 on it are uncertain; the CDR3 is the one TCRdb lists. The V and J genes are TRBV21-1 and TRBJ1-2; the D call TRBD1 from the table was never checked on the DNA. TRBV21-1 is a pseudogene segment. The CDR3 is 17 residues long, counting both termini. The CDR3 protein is CASFFPGQGTIFVWLHL.

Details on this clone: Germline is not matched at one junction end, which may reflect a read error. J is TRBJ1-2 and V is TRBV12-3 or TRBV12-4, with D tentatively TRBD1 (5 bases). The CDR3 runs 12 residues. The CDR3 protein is CASSLGTGRYTF. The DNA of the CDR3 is TGTGCCAGCAGCTTAGGGACCGGGAGGTACACCTTC.

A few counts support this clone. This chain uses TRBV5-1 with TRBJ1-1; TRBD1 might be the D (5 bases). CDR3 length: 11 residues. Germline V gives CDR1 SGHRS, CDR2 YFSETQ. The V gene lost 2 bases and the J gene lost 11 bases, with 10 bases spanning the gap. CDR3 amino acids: CASSLGVRAFF. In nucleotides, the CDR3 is TGCGCCAGCAGCTTAGGGGTCCGGGCTTTCTTT.

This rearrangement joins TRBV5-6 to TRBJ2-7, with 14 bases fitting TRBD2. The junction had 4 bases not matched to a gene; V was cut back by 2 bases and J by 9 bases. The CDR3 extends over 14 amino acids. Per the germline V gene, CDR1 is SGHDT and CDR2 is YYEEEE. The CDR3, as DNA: TGTGCCAGCAGCTTCGGACTAGCGGGGGGCGTGCAGTACTTC. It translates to CASSFGLAGGVQYF. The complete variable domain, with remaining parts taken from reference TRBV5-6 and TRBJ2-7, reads DAGVTQSPTHLIKTRGQQVTLRCSPKSGHDTVSWYQQALGQGPQFIFQYYEEEERQRGNFPDRFSGHQFPNYSSELNVNALLLGDSALYLCASSFGLAGGVQYFGPGTRLTVT.

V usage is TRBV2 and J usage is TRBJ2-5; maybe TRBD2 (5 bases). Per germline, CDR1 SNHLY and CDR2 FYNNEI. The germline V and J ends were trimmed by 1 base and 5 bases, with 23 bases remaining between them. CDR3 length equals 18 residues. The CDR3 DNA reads TGTGCCAGCAGTGAAGATATTCCGCGGAGGACGGTTCAGGAGACCCAGTACTTC. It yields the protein CASSEDIPRRTVQETQYF.

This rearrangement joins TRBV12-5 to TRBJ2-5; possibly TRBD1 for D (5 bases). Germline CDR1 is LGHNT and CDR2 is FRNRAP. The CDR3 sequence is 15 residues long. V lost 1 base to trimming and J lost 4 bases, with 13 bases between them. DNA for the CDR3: TGTGCTAGTGGTTTGGGGGCCAGGGAAGGAGAGACCCAGTACTTC. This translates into CASGLGAREGETQYF. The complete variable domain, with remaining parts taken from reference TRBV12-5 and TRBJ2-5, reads DARVTQTPRHKVTEMGQEVTMRCQPILGHNTVFWYRQTMMQGLELLAYFRNRAPLDDSGMPKDRFSAEMPDATLATLKIQPSEPRDSAVYFCASGLGAREGETQYFGPGTRLLVL.

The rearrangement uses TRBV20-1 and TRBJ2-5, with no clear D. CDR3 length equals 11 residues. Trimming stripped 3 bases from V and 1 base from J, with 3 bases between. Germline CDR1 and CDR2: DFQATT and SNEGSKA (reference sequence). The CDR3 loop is CSASGQETQYF. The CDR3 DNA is TGCAGTGCTAGCGGCCAAGAGACCCAGTACTTC.

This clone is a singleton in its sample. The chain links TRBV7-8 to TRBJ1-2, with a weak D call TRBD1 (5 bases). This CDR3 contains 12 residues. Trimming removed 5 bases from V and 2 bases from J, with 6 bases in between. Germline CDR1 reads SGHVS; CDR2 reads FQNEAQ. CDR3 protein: CASSPGNYGYTF. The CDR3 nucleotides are TGTGCCAGCAGCCCAGGGAACTATGGCTACACCTTC.

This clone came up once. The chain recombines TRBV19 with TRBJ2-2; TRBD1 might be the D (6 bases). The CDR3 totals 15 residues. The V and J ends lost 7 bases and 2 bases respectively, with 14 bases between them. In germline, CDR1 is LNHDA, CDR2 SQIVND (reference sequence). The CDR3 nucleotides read TGTGCCAGTACCCCACAGGGCCGAAACACCGGGGAGCTGTTTTTT. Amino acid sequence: CASTPQGRNTGELFF.

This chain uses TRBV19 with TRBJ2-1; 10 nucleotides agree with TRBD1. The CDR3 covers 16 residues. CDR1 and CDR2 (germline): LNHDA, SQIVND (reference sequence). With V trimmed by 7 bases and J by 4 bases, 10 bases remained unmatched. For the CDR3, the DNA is TGTGCCAGTACCTCGACCGACAGGGGGCGATACAATGAGCAGTTCTTC. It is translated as CASTSTDRGRYNEQFF.

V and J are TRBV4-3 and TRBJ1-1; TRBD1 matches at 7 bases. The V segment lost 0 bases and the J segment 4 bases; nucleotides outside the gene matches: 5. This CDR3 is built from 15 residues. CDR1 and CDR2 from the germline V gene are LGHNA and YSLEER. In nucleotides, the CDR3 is TGCGCCAGCAGCCAAGATTCCAGGGGGAGCACTGAAGCTTTCTTT. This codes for CASSQDSRGSTEAFF.

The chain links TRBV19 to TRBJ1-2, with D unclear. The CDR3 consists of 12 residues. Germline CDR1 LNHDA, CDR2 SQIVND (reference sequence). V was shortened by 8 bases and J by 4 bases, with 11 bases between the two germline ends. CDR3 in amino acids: CASGYPGYGYTF. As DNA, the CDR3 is TGTGCCAGTGGGTATCCGGGCTATGGCTACACCTTC.

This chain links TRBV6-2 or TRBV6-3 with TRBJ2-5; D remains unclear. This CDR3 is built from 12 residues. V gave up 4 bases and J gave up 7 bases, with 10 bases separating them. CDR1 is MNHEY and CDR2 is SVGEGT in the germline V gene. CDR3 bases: TGTGCCAGCAGTTTCGGCGAGGCGACCCAGTACTTC. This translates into CASSFGEATQYF.

The CDR3 reads CASSLSGGSGGNEQFF. The CDR3 DNA is TGCGCCAGCAGTCTTAGCGGGGGATCGGGTGGAAATGAGCAGTTCTTC. The V call is TRBV10-2, the J call TRBJ2-1; 9 nucleotides match TRBD2. Trimming took 5 bases from V and 7 from J; bases not matched to a gene: 12. This CDR3 has 16 residues. Germline V gives CDR1 WSHSY, CDR2 SAAADI.

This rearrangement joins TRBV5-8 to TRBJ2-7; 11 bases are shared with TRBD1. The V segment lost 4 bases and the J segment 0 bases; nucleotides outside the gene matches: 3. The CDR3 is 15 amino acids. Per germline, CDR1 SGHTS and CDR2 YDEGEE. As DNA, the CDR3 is TGTGCCAGCAGCGTGGGACAGGGGGACTCCTACGAGCAGTACTTC. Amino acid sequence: CASSVGQGDSYEQYF.

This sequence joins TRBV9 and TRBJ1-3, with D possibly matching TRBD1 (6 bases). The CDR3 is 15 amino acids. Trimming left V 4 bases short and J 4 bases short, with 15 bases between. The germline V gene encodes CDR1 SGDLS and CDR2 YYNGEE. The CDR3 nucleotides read TGTGCCAGCAGCTCGCGGACAGTGGGAGGAAACACCATATATTTT. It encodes CASSSRTVGGNTIYF.

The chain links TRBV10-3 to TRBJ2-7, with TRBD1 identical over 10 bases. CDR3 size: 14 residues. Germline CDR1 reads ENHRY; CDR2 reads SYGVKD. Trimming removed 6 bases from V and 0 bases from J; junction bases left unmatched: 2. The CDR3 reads CAIRDRGLSYEQYF. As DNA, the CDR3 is TGTGCCATCAGAGACAGGGGGCTCTCCTACGAGCAGTACTTC.

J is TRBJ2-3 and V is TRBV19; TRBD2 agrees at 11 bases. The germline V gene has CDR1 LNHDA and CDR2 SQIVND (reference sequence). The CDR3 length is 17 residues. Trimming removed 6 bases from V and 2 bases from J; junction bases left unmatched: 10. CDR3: CASRVKTSGTYTDTQYF. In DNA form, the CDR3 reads TGTGCCAGTAGGGTAAAGACTAGCGGGACATACACAGATACGCAGTATTTT. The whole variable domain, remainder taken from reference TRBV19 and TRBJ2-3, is DGGITQSPKYLFRKEGQNVTLSCEQNLNHDAMYWYRQDPGQGLRLIYYSQIVNDFQKGDIAEGYSVSREKKESFPLTVTSAQKNPTAFYLCASRVKTSGTYTDTQYFGPGTRLTVL.